These T cell receptor beta chains were read from a single sample in a study of T cells in lung cancer brain metastases. TCRdb's table, derived via immunoSEQ multiplex PCR, lists solely in-frame clones and lacks some. The sample lists about 5,000 clones, around 85% occurring once. The specimen was tumor tissue from the primary lung tumor. The receptor set was obtained from a man in his 70s with non-small cell lung cancer. Both conserved end residues are part of each CDR3. Fields, in order: J gene, V gene, clone size, D gene, CDR3 DNA, CDR3 protein. A D gene is named only where the DNA matches it firmly. Clone size appears in some rows only: once, few, many, or a class for an expanded clone.

TRBJ1-2,TRBV6-5,NA,NA,TGTGCCAGCAGTTACTCGGGGGTTGGTGGCTACACCTTC,CASSYSGVGGYTF
TRBJ2-5,TRBV6-5,once,TRBD2,TGTGCCAGCAGTTACGGAGCTAGCGGGACGCAAGAGACCCAGTACTTC,CASSYGASGTQETQYF
TRBJ1-2,TRBV5-1,NA,NA,TGCGCCAGCAGCTTGGATGGGTATGGCTACACCTTC,CASSLDGYGYTF
TRBJ2-7,TRBV5-1,once,TRBD1,TGCGCCAGCAGCTCGCGGACAGGGGGCGCGGGGTACGAGCAGTACTTC,CASSSRTGGAGYEQYF
TRBJ1-1,TRBV7-3,once,NA,TGTGCCAGCAGCTACGACACTGAAGCTTTCTTT,CASSYDTEAFF
TRBJ1-2,TRBV19,NA,NA,TGTGCCAGTAGTATTCGACGGAACTATGGCTACACCTTC,CASSIRRNYGYTF
TRBJ1-2,TRBV7-9,few,NA,TGTGCCAGCAGTTTTGGACAGACAAACTATGGCTACACCTTC,CASSFGQTNYGYTF
TRBJ1-1,TRBV12-5,NA,NA,TGTGCTAGTGGTTTGGTACAAGGCACTGAAGCTTTCTTT,CASGLVQGTEAFF
TRBJ2-3,TRBV7-6,NA,NA,TGTGCCAGCAGCTTAGATGGGGAGAGTACGCAGTATTTT,CASSLDGESTQYF
TRBJ2-7,TRBV7-2,NA,TRBD1,TGTGCCAGCAGCCTTACCGGGACAGTCTCCTACGAGCAGTACTTC,CASSLTGTVSYEQYF
TRBJ1-1,TRBV5-1,NA,NA,TGCGCCAGCAGCTCTATAGGAGGGGGCACTGAAGCTTTCTTT,CASSSIGGGTEAFF
TRBJ2-7,TRBV7-9,NA,TRBD2,TGTGCCAGCAGCTTAGAGGCGGCGGGAGCACGATCCGAGCAGTACTTC,CASSLEAAGARSEQYF
TRBJ1-5,TRBV18,NA,NA,TGTGCCAGCTCGCTTCAGGGGAGAAGCAATCAGCCCCAGCATTTT,CASSLQGRSNQPQHF
TRBJ2-7,TRBV2,NA,NA,TGTGCCAGCAGGGCCTCGGGGTCCGAGCAGTACTTC,CASRASGSEQYF